This T cell receptor beta chain derives from a study of T cell clonality in common variable immunodeficiency. Control and CVID samples contributed equal amounts of genomic DNA. The repertoire was sequenced with immunoSEQ multiplex PCR; TCRdb's copy has only in-frame clones and lacks some. The sample includes tens of thousands of clones, none of them occurring once. Heparinized whole blood, about 4.5 to 8.5 ml, came from each donor. This clone was seen repeatedly, ten times or more. Its cognate antigen is unknown. Broader study findings: TCRbeta clonality was increased in CVID versus healthy controls. Shared TCRbeta clones were fewer between CVID subjects than controls.

The sequenced sample was peripheral blood mononuclear cells. The sequence came from a person between 18 and 75 years old in good health.

The CDR3 here is CASSSPLESETQYF. The sequenced CDR3 bases are TGTGCCAGCAGCTCCCCGCTAGAGTCAGAGACC. The V and J genes are TRBV11-3 and TRBJ2-5; D call uncertain. The sequence runs out 3 residues before the end of the CDR3; the remainder is reconstructed from the germline J gene. V dropped 4 bases and J dropped 4 bases, with 13 bases sitting between them. CDR1 is SGHNT, CDR2 YENEEA, per germline. The CDR3 covers 14 residues.